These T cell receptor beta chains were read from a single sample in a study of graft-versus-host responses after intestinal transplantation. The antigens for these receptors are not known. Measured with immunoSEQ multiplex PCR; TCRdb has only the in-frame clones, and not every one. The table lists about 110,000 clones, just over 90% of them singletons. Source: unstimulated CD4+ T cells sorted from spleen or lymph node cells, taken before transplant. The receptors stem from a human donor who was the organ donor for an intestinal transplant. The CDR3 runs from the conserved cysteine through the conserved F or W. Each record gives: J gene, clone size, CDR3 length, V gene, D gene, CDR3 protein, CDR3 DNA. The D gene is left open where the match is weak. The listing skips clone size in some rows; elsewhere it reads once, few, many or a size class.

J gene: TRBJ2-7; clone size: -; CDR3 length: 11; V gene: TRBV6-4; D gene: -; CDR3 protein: CASSDSYEQYF; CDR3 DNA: TGTGCCAGCAGTGACTCCTACGAGCAGTACTTC
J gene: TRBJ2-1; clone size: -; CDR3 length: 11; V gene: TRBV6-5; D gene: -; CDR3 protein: CASSQGNEQFF; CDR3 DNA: TGTGCCAGCAGTCAGGGGAATGAGCAGTTCTTC
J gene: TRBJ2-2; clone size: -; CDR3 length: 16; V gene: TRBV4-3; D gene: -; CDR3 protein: CASSQDLTENTGELFF; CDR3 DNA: TGCGCCAGCAGCCAAGATTTGACGGAGAACACCGGGGAGCTGTTTTTT
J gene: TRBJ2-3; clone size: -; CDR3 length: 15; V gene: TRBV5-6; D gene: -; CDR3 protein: CASSSTVTSTDTQYF; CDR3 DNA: TGTGCCAGCAGCTCGACCGTTACAAGCACAGATACGCAGTATTTT
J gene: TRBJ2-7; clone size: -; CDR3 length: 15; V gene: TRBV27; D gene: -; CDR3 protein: CASSSRQGGYYEQYF; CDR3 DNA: TGTGCCAGCAGTTCCAGGCAGGGGGGTTACTACGAGCAGTACTTC
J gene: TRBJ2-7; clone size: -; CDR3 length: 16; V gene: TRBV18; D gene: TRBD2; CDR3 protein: CASSDVRGLAAREQYF; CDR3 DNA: TGTGCCAGCTCGGACGTTCGGGGACTAGCGGCCCGCGAGCAGTACTTC
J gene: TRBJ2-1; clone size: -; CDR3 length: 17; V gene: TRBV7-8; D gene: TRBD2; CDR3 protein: CASSLLAGGPAYNEQFF; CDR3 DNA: TGTGCCAGCAGCTTACTAGCGGGAGGGCCGGCCTACAATGAGCAGTTCTTC
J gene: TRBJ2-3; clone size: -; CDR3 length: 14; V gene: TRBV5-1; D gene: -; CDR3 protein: CASSLGLGPDTQYF; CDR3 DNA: TGCGCCAGCAGCTTGGGGCTAGGGCCAGATACGCAGTATTTT
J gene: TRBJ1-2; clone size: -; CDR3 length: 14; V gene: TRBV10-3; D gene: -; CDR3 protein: CAISPFQDNYGYTF; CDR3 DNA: TGTGCCATCAGTCCGTTCCAGGATAACTATGGCTACACCTTC
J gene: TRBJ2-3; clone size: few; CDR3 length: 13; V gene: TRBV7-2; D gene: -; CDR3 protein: CASSLQGTDTQYF; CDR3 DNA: TGTGCCAGCAGCTTACAGGGCACAGATACGCAGTATTTT
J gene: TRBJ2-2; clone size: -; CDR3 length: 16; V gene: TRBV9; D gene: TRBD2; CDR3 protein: CASSVGLAGGYGELFF; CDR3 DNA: TGTGCCAGCAGCGTAGGGCTAGCGGGAGGGTACGGGGAGCTGTTTTTT
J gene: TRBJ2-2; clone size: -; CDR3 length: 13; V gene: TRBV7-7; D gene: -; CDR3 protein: CATGTSFPGELFF; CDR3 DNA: TGTGCTACCGGGACTTCATTTCCCGGGGAGCTGTTTTTT
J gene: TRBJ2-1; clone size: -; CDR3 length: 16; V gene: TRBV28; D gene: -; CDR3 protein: CASRFLDGVGYNEQFF; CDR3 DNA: TGTGCCAGCAGATTTCTTGACGGGGTAGGTTACAATGAGCAGTTCTTC
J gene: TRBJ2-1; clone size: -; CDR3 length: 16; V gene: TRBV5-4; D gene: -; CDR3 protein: CASSLSPLSSYNEQFF; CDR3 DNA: TGTGCCAGCAGCTTGTCTCCTCTGAGCTCCTACAATGAGCAGTTCTTC
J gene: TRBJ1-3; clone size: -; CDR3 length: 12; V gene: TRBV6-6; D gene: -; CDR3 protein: CAPGHSGNTIYF; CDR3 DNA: TGTGCCCCCGGGCACTCTGGAAACACCATATATTTT
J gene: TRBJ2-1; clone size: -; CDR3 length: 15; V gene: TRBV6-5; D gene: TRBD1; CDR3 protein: CASSYRQGARNEQFF; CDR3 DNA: TGTGCCAGCAGTTACCGACAGGGGGCGAGGAATGAGCAGTTCTTC
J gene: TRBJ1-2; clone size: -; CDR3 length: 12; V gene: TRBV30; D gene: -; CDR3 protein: CAWSLGRHGYTF; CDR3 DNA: TGTGCCTGGAGTTTAGGGCGCCATGGCTACACCTTC
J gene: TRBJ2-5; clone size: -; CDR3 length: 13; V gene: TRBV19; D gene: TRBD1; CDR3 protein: CASSTTGEETQYF; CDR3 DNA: TGTGCCAGTAGTACCACAGGGGAAGAGACCCAGTACTTC
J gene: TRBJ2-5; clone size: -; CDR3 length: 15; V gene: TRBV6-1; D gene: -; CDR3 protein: CASSELVLGQETQYF; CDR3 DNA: TGTGCCAGCAGTGAACTAGTTTTGGGCCAAGAGACCCAGTACTTC
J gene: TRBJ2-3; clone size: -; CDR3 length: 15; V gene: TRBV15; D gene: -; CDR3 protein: CATSRVSGWGNTQYF; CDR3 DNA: TGTGCCACCAGCAGAGTATCGGGCTGGGGGAATACGCAGTATTTT
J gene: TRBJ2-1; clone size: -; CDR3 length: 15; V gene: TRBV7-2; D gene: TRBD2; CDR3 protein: CASSSRLAAYNEQFF; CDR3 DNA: TGTGCCAGCAGCAGCCGGCTAGCGGCCTACAATGAGCAGTTCTTC
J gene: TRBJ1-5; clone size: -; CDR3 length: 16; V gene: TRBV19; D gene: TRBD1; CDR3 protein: CASSTGPRDRAQPQHF; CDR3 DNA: TGTGCCAGCAGTACCGGGCCGCGGGACAGGGCTCAGCCCCAGCATTTT
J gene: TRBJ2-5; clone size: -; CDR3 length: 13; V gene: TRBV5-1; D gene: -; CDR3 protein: CASSLGFQETQYF; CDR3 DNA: TGCGCCAGCAGCTTGGGGTTCCAAGAGACCCAGTACTTC
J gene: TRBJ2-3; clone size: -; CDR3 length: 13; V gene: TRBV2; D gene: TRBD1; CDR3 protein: CASRQGAGDTQYF; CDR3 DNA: TGTGCCAGTCGACAGGGGGCTGGAGATACGCAGTATTTT
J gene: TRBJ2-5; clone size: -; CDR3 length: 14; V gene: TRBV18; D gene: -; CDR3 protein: CASSPVLKQETQYF; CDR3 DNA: TGTGCCAGCTCACCAGTACTGAAACAAGAGACCCAGTACTTC
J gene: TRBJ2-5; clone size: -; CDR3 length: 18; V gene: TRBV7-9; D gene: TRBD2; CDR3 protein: CASSLASAGGPGQETQYF; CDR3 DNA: TGTGCCAGCAGCTTAGCGAGTGCGGGAGGGCCGGGGCAAGAGACCCAGTACTTC
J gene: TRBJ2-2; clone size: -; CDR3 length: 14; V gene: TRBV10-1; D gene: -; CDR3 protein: CASTPSSGAGELFF; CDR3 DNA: TGCGCCAGCACCCCCTCGAGCGGCGCCGGGGAGCTGTTTTTT
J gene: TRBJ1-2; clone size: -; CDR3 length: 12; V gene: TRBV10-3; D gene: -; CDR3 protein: CAITAPNYGYTF; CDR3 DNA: TGTGCCATCACAGCCCCCAACTATGGCTACACCTTC
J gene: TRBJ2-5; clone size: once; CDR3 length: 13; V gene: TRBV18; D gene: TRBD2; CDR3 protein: CASSTSGKETQYF; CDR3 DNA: TGTGCCAGCTCAACTAGCGGCAAAGAGACCCAGTACTTC
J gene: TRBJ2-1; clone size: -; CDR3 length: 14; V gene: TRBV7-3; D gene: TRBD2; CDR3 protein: CASSPSGAYNEQFF; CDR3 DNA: TGTGCCAGCAGCCCTAGCGGTGCCTACAATGAGCAGTTCTTC
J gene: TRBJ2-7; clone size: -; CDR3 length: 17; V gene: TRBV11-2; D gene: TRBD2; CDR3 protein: CASSLVGTSGVIYEQYF; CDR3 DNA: TGTGCCAGCAGCTTAGTAGGGACTAGCGGGGTTATTTACGAGCAGTACTTC
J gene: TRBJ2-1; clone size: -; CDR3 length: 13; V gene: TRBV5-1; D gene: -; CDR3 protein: CASSLDYRYEQFF; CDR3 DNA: TGCGCCAGCAGCTTGGACTACCGGTATGAGCAGTTCTTC
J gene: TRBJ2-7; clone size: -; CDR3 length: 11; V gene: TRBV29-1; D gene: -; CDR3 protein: CSVESVYEQYF; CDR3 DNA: TGCAGCGTTGAGTCGGTATACGAGCAGTACTTC
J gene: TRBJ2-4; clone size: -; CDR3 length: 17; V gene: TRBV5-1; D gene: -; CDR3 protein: CASSLGRYAGSKNIQYF; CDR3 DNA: TGCGCCAGCAGCTTGGGCAGGTATGCGGGTAGCAAAAACATTCAGTACTTC
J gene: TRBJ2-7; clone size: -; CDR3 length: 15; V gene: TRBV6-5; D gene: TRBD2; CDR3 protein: CASSYSSGRGDEQYF; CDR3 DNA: TGTGCCAGCAGTTACTCAAGTGGGAGGGGCGACGAGCAGTACTTC
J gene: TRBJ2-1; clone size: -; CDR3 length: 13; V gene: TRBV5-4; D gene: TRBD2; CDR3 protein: CASAGTSGNEQFF; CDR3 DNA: TGTGCCAGTGCCGGGACTAGCGGGAATGAGCAGTTCTTC
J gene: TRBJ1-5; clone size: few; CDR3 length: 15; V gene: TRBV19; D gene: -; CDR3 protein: CASSSGALGNQPQHF; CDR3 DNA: TGTGCCAGTAGTTCAGGGGCGCTGGGCAATCAGCCCCAGCATTTT
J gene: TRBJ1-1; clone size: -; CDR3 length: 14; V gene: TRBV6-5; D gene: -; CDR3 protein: CASSYSFSNTEAFF; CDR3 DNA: TGTGCCAGCAGTTACTCGTTTAGCAACACTGAAGCTTTCTTT
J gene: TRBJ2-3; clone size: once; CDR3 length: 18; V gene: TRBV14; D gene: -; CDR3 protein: CASSQVPLQYSSTDTQYF; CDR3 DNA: TGTGCCAGCAGCCAAGTCCCTTTACAGTACTCTAGCACAGATACGCAGTATTTT